The 17 T cell receptor beta chains listed next were all sequenced from one sample in a study of T-cell memory formation after mild COVID-19. TCRdb redid the calling of the 5' RACE reads with MiXCR, one entry per CDR3 protein. The sample yields about 390,000 distinct CDR3 sequences, about 16% seen once. Sequencing used PBMCs or a T cell subset sorted from them (not recorded which). The receptors here all came from a man between 18 and 29 years old who had mild COVID-19 (a few samples of this study predate the infection). Cell type and time point are not known.

This clonotype was detected a few times. The chain links TRBV18 to TRBJ2-7, with D possibly TRBD2 on 5 matching bases. The CDR3 runs to 14 residues. V was shortened by 4 bases and J by 5 bases, with 15 bases between the two germline ends. Germline V lookup: CDR1 KGHSH, CDR2 LQKENI. This CDR3 reads CASSRHSDGDEQYV. The CDR3 DNA reads as TGTGCCAGCTCACGGCATTCTGACGGGGACGAGCAGTACGTC.

This sequence joins TRBV27 and TRBJ1-5; D might be TRBD1 (5 bases). V dropped 3 bases and J dropped 10 bases, with 13 bases sitting between them. The CDR3 totals 13 residues. The germline V gene has CDR1 MNHEY and CDR2 SMNVEV (reference sequence). The CDR3 DNA follows: TGTGCCAGCAGTTTCGGCGGGGCCTCTCCCCAGCATTTT. As protein: CASSFGGASPQHF.

There are a few counts of this clonotype. The rearrangement uses TRBV6-1 and TRBJ1-5; D uncertain. CDR3 length: 16 amino acids. V was cut by 5 bases and J by 1 base, with 15 bases left in between. The germline V gene encodes CDR1 MNHNS and CDR2 SASEGT. CDR3 region: CASSPPQGHSNQPQHF. The DNA of the CDR3 is TGTGCCAGCAGTCCCCCCCAAGGGCACAGCAATCAGCCCCAGCATTTT.

This clonotype was counted between two and nine times. The V gene is TRBV5-1, the J gene TRBJ1-4; D is undetermined. Trimming cost V 3 bases and J 2 bases, with 14 bases left between them. The CDR3 has 16 amino acids. Germline values: CDR1 SGHRS, CDR2 YFSETQ. The DNA of the CDR3 is TGCGCCAGCAGCTCATGGAACCGGGGTACTAATGAAAAACTGTTTTTT. This codes for CASSSWNRGTNEKLFF.

In this sample, this clonotype turned up a few times. CDR3 loop: CASSLVVGRGETQYF. The CDR3 region has the DNA TGCGCCAGCAGCTTGGTTGTAGGCAGGGGAGAGACCCAGTACTTC. V usage is TRBV5-1 and J usage is TRBJ2-5; possibly TRBD1 for D (6 bases). Germline V gives CDR1 SGHRS, CDR2 YFSETQ. The CDR3 contains 15 residues. Trimming took off 0 bases at V and 4 bases at J, with 13 bases between the two ends.

At least ten counts were recorded for this clonotype. This sequence joins TRBV7-9 and TRBJ2-7; the D is unclear. The CDR3 has 15 residues. The ends were cut back, 1 base at V and 2 bases at J, with 12 bases in the middle. Germline V gene lookup returns CDR1 SEHNR and CDR2 FQNEAQ (reference sequence). The CDR3 protein is CASSLVGGGAYEQYF. The CDR3 nucleotides are TGTGCCAGCAGCTTAGTGGGTGGTGGGGCCTACGAGCAGTACTTC.

J is TRBJ1-3 and V is TRBV4-1; maybe TRBD1 (5 bases). The germline gives CDR1 MGHRA, CDR2 YSYEKL. The length of the CDR3 is 17 residues. The V and J ends lost 5 bases and 3 bases respectively, with 20 bases between them. The CDR3 spells CASSYRAPGLGGNTIYF. CDR3 DNA: TGCGCCAGCAGCTACCGGGCTCCAGGGCTAGGTGGAAACACCATATATTTT.

V gene TRBV4-2 combines with J gene TRBJ2-5; maybe TRBD1 (5 bases). This CDR3 region has 16 residues. Germline CDR1 reads LGHNA; CDR2 reads YNFKEQ. V was clipped by 0 bases and J by 5 bases, with 16 bases between them. The CDR3 sequence: CASSQDVGPKGETQYF. The CDR3 bases are TGTGCCAGCAGCCAAGACGTGGGTCCCAAGGGGGAGACCCAGTACTTC.

This clonotype was counted between two and nine times. The chain has TRBV7-8 and TRBJ2-3; TRBD2 agrees at 7 bases. The J segment lost 4 bases and the V segment lost 5 bases, leaving 15 bases of the junction unmatched. This CDR3 comprises 17 residues. Germline V gene data show CDR1 as SGHVS and CDR2 as FQNEAQ. The CDR3 loop is CASSAELAADLPDTQYF. The DNA for the CDR3 is TGTGCCAGCAGCGCTGAGCTAGCGGCGGATCTCCCAGATACGCAGTATTTT.

This clonotype was found a few times. V gene TRBV7-9 combines with J gene TRBJ1-1; 8 bases are a match to TRBD1. V lost 2 bases, J lost 1 base, and 3 bases stayed unmatched. CDR3 size: 15 residues. Germline V CDR1 and CDR2: SEHNR, FQNEAQ (reference sequence). In nucleotides, the CDR3 is TGTGCCAGCAGCTTATCGACAGGGGCGAACACTGAAGCTTTCTTT. This sequence encodes CASSLSTGANTEAFF.

This chain joins TRBV19 and TRBJ2-5, with D perhaps TRBD2 (6 bases). Trimming stripped 4 bases from V and 5 bases from J, with 17 bases between. The CDR3 loop spans 15 amino acids. Germline V gene data show CDR1 as LNHDA and CDR2 as SQIVND (reference sequence). CDR3 region: CASSKAQGGGETQYF. The CDR3 DNA sequence: TGTGCCAGTAGTAAGGCGCAGGGCGGAGGGGAGACCCAGTACTTC.

This clonotype has at least ten counts. The chain joins TRBV23-1 to TRBJ2-5, with a possible D match to TRBD1 (5 bases). TRBV23-1 is assigned to the ORF class and has an uncertain function. The CDR3 totals 15 residues. Trimming removed 3 bases from V and 3 bases from J, with 14 bases in between. CDR3 protein: CASSQAGLTKETQYF. As DNA, the CDR3 is TGCGCCAGCAGTCAGGCAGGGCTTACTAAAGAGACCCAGTACTTC.

V usage is TRBV7-3 and J usage is TRBJ2-3; 7 bases are a match to TRBD2. CDR3 length: 13 residues. The V gene end was trimmed by 4 bases and the J gene end by 9 bases; junction bases not matched to a gene: 7. The germline V gene encodes CDR1 SGHTA and CDR2 FQGTGA. The CDR3 nucleotides read TGTGCCAGCAGCTCCACTGGGAGGGGAACGCAGTATTTT. As protein: CASSSTGRGTQYF.

This clonotype has a count of ten or more. CDR3 loop: CASSLWGGSSYEQYF. For the CDR3, the DNA is TGTGCCAGCAGCTTATGGGGAGGCAGTTCCTACGAGCAGTACTTC. The gene calls are TRBV7-6 and TRBJ2-7; possible D gene TRBD2, 6 bases. The ends were cut back, 2 bases at V and 1 base at J, with 12 bases in the middle. This CDR3 spans 15 amino acids. Germline V gives CDR1 SGHVS, CDR2 FNYEAQ.

This chain uses TRBV7-6 with TRBJ2-5; 14 bases match TRBD2. The CDR3 has 16 amino acids. V lost 4 bases and J lost 5; bases outside the gene matches: 6. Germline CDR1 SGHVS, CDR2 FNYEAQ. The CDR3 loop is CASSSRLAGGVETQYF. In DNA form, the CDR3 reads TGTGCCAGCAGCTCCCGACTAGCGGGGGGGGTGGAGACCCAGTACTTC.

The rearrangement uses TRBV10-3 and TRBJ2-7; TRBD1 is a possible D gene (5 bases). V lost 0 bases to trimming and J lost 2 bases, with 11 bases between them. The CDR3 has 15 residues. Germline-derived CDR1 and CDR2 are ENHRY and SYGVKD. The CDR3 is CAISESGDRTYEQYF. The DNA for the CDR3 is TGTGCCATCAGTGAGTCAGGGGATAGGACCTACGAGCAGTACTTC.

DNA for the CDR3: TGCGCCAGCAGCCAAGATAGGGCAGGGGGTGGTAATGAGCAGTTCTTC. Protein product: CASSQDRAGGGNEQFF. The rearrangement joins TRBV4-3 to TRBJ2-1, with TRBD1 matching over 7 bases. The germline V gene has CDR1 LGHNA and CDR2 YSLEER. The V segment lost 0 bases and the J segment 7 bases; nucleotides outside the gene matches: 9. The CDR3 has 16 residues.